This TCR beta chain was captured by sequencing in a study of blood T cells in healthy people across ages. The second PCR ran roughly 7 to 11 cycles with a sample-barcoded 5' primer and J-beta primers. A single record per CDR3 protein comes from TCRdb applying MiXCR to the 5' RACE reads. Of around 1.5 million distinct CDR3 sequences in the sample, almost 60% are singletons; the top ten hold over 6.5%. Trimming removed 5 bases at V and 8 bases at J, with 16 bases between. Germline V lookup: CDR1 SGHAT, CDR2 FQNNGV. The CDR3 covers 14 residues. V and J are TRBV11-2 and TRBJ2-1; the D is unclear. This clonotype was obtained from a man aged 18 to 30 in good health. Sequences were obtained from blood. CDR3 nucleotides: TGTGCCAGCAGCATCAAAGCAGGAAGCGATGAGCAGTTCTTC. Translated: CASSIKAGSDEQFF.